This paragraph covers one T cell receptor (beta chain) sequence. The data originate from a study of blood T cell repertoires in COVID-19. For the study at large: Sites in the United States, Italy and Spain provided acute and convalescent COVID-19 samples.

The V segment lost 3 bases and the J segment 1 base; nucleotides outside the gene matches: 3. The CDR3 has 16 amino acids. Germline V gene lookup returns CDR1 MDHEN and CDR2 SYDVKM. Sequencing used immunoSEQ multiplex PCR; TCRdb keeps in-frame clones, though not all of them. The table lists 250,000 to 350,000 clones, 90% of them singletons. This sequence was found in a woman aged 25 to 39 with COVID-19, enrolled during active disease. The gene calls are TRBV28 and TRBJ2-5; 12 nucleotides line up with TRBD2. The source material was peripheral blood. CDR3 in DNA: TGTGCCAGCAGTTTCGGGACTAGCGGGTCCCAAGAGACCCAGTACTTC. It translates to CASSFGTSGSQETQYF.